Presented here are 6 T cell receptor beta chains from one specimen sequenced in a study of blood T cell repertoires in COVID-19. Only in-frame clones appear in the TCRdb table, and some are missing; sequencing was by immunoSEQ multiplex PCR. The table lists tens of thousands of clones, around 86% of them singletons. Sequencing was performed on peripheral blood. These receptors all come from a man aged 50 to 60 with active COVID-19.

J is TRBJ2-7 and V is TRBV7-9; 9 bases are shared with TRBD2. Trimming took 1 base from V and 1 from J; bases not matched to a gene: 5. The CDR3 spans 16 residues. Germline V lookup: CDR1 SEHNR, CDR2 FQNEAQ (reference sequence). The CDR3 DNA follows: TGTGCCAGCAGCTTAGGCGGGAGGGCTACGTCCTACGAGCAGTACTTC. Amino acid sequence: CASSLGGRATSYEQYF.

The chain couples TRBV5-4 to TRBJ2-1; TRBD1 aligns across 9 bases. This CDR3 is built from 15 residues. Trimming at V came to 3 bases and at J to 2 bases, leaving 3 bases not matched to a gene. CDR1 and CDR2 from the germline V gene are SGHNT and YYREEE (reference sequence). The CDR3 here is CASSSGTGPYNEQFF. As DNA, the CDR3 is TGTGCCAGCAGCTCCGGGACAGGGCCCTACAATGAGCAGTTCTTC.

CDR3 region: CASSQGPGANYGYTF. DNA of the CDR3: TGCGCCAGCAGCCAGGGCCCGGGAGCCAACTATGGCTACACCTTC. The chain couples TRBV4-3 to TRBJ1-2; D gene unclear. The CDR3 is made up of 15 amino acids. The ends were cut back, 3 bases at V and 2 bases at J, with 13 bases in the middle. Germline V gene lookup returns CDR1 LGHNA and CDR2 YSLEER.

This clone has only one observation. The gene calls are TRBV5-4 and TRBJ1-1; D gene ambiguous. CDR3 length equals 11 residues. CDR1 SGHNT and CDR2 YYREEE come from the germline V gene (reference sequence). Trimming removed 3 bases from V and 4 bases from J, with 4 bases in between. The CDR3 DNA follows: TGTGCCAGCAGCTCGTCCACTGAAGCTTTCTTT. Protein: CASSSSTEAFF. Supplemented by reference TRBV5-4 and TRBJ1-1, the full variable domain reads ETGVTQSPTHLIKTRGQQVTLRCSSQSGHNTVSWYQQALGQGPQFIFQYYREEENGRGNFPPRFSGLQFPNYSSELNVNALELDDSALYLCASSSSTEAFFGQGTRLTVV.

The chain employs TRBV25-1 and TRBJ2-5; 11 bases fit TRBD2. Germline V gene data show CDR1 as MGHDK and CDR2 as SYGVNS. V was clipped by 5 bases and J by 5 bases; unmatched bases: 10. This CDR3 has 16 residues. The CDR3 DNA follows: TGTGCCAGCAGTCCCCGGACTAGCGGGTGGAGGGAGACCCAGTACTTC. This sequence encodes CASSPRTSGWRETQYF. The whole variable domain, filled in from reference TRBV25-1 and TRBJ2-5, reads EADIYQTPRYLVIGTGKKITLECSQTMGHDKMYWYQQDPGMELHLIHYSYGVNSTEKGDLSSESTVSRIRTEHFPLTLESARPSHTSQYLCASSPRTSGWRETQYFGPGTRLLVL.

V is TRBV6-2 or TRBV6-3 and J is TRBJ2-7; TRBD1 aligns across 7 bases. CDR1 and CDR2 from the germline V gene are MNHEY and SVGEGT. J lost 1 base, V lost 5 bases, and 5 bases had no gene match. This CDR3 has 14 amino acids. CDR3: CASSPGTESYEQYF. In DNA, the CDR3 is TGTGCCAGCAGTCCCGGGACAGAGTCCTACGAGCAGTACTTC.